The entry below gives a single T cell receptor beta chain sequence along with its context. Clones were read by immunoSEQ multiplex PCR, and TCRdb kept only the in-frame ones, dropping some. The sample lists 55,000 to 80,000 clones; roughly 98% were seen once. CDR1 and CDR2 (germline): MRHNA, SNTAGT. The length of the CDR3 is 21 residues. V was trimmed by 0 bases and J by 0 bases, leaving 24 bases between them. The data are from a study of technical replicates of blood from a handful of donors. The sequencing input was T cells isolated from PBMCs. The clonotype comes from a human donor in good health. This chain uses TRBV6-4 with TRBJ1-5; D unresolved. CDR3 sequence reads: CASSDSEYGSMRDGSNQPQHF. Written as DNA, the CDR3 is TGTGCCAGCAGTGACTCGGAATATGGGTCTATGAGGGATGGTAGCAATCAGCCCCAGCATTTT.